This TCR beta chain was captured by sequencing in a study of shared clonotypes between healthy human individuals. Study in general: The cohort had two women and a few men, ages 18 to 49.

In germline, CDR1 is SGHVS, CDR2 FNYEAQ. Trimming left V 3 bases short and J 10 bases short, with 21 bases between. The length of the CDR3 is 15 residues. As concerns this clone: Without the conserved terminal phenylalanine or tryptophan, this CDR3 likely stems from a read error.

Measured with immunoSEQ multiplex PCR; TCRdb has only the in-frame clones, and not every one. Seen here are 980,000 or so clones, 76% observed once, and the top ten hold approximately 1.5%. This clonotype was sampled from a man younger than 35 in good health. This chain uses TRBV7-6 with TRBJ1-1; no reliable D call. Sequencing input: memory CD4+ T cells sorted from blood. Subset specified: CD45RA-negative fraction. The CDR3 DNA is TGTGCCAGCAGCTTCCCAAATGGGTCCCGGCGGGGAGCTTTCCTT. This sequence encodes CASSFPNGSRRGAFL.